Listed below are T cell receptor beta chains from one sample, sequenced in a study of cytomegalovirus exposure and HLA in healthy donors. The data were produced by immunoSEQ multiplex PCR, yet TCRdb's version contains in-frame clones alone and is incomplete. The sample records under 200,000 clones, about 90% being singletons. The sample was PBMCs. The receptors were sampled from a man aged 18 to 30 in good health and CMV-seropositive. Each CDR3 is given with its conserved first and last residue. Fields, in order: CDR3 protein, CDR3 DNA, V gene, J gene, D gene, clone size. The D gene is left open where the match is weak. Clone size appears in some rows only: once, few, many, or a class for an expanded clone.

CDR3: CASRRGDEQYF
DNA: TGTGCCAGTCGAAGGGGTGACGAGCAGTACTTC
V: TRBV19
J: TRBJ2-7
D: .
size: .

CDR3: CASSPGLGPDTQYF
DNA: TGCGCCAGCAGCCCCGGACTAGGGCCAGATACGCAGTATTTT
V: TRBV5-1
J: TRBJ2-3
D: TRBD2
size: .

CDR3: CASSPRPSYEQYF
DNA: TGTGCCAGCAGCCCTAGACCCTCCTACGAGCAGTACTTC
V: TRBV9
J: TRBJ2-7
D: .
size: .

CDR3: CAWSVVAGGYEQFF
DNA: TGTGCCTGGAGTGTCGTCGCGGGAGGCTATGAGCAGTTCTTC
V: TRBV30
J: TRBJ2-1
D: TRBD2
size: .

CDR3: CASSPGLAGVRETQYF
DNA: TGTGCCAGCAGCCCCGGACTAGCGGGAGTAAGGGAGACCCAGTACTTC
V: TRBV11-3
J: TRBJ2-5
D: TRBD2
size: .

CDR3: CSVHGLGGDDTQYF
DNA: TGCAGCGTTCACGGGTTAGGGGGCGATGATACGCAGTATTTT
V: TRBV29-1
J: TRBJ2-3
D: TRBD1
size: .

CDR3: CASRNLAGGRGDYYEQYF
DNA: TGTGCCAGCAGAAACCTAGCGGGAGGCCGAGGTGATTACTACGAGCAGTACTTC
V: TRBV27
J: TRBJ2-7
D: TRBD2
size: .

CDR3: CASSPQTVNTEAFF
DNA: TGTGCCAGCAGCCCCCAGACAGTGAACACTGAAGCTTTCTTT
V: TRBV9
J: TRBJ1-1
D: .
size: .

CDR3: CASGPNYEAFF
DNA: TGTGCTAGTGGTCCCAACTATGAAGCTTTCTTT
V: TRBV12-5
J: TRBJ1-1
D: .
size: .

CDR3: CASSPGGYGYTF
DNA: TGTGCCAGCAGCCCCGGGGGCTATGGCTACACCTTC
V: TRBV5-6
J: TRBJ1-2
D: .
size: .

CDR3: CATSREAPGQGFYEQYF
DNA: TGTGCCACCAGCAGAGAGGCCCCGGGACAGGGGTTCTACGAGCAGTACTTC
V: TRBV15
J: TRBJ2-7
D: TRBD1
size: few

CDR3: CASSKGSGRGPNEKLFF
DNA: TGTGCCAGTAGTAAAGGATCGGGCAGGGGTCCTAATGAAAAACTGTTTTTT
V: TRBV19
J: TRBJ1-4
D: .
size: .

CDR3: CAISDLAEDTDTQYF
DNA: TGTGCCATCAGTGATCTAGCGGAAGACACAGATACGCAGTATTTT
V: TRBV10-3
J: TRBJ2-3
D: TRBD2
size: .

CDR3: CASSLLIAGGTQYF
DNA: TGTGCCAGCAGCTTATTGATAGCGGGTGGTACGCAGTATTTT
V: TRBV7-3
J: TRBJ2-3
D: TRBD2
size: once

CDR3: CASNPPAEQETQYF
DNA: TGTGCCAGCAACCCCCCGGCGGAGCAAGAGACCCAGTACTTC
V: TRBV6-6
J: TRBJ2-5
D: .
size: .

CDR3: CASSMRLIGPYEQYF
DNA: TGTGCCAGCAGCATGCGACTAATAGGTCCCTACGAGCAGTACTTC
V: TRBV11-3
J: TRBJ2-7
D: .
size: .

CDR3: CASIHPGGVGGYTF
DNA: TGTGCCAGTATTCATCCAGGGGGCGTAGGTGGCTACACCTTC
V: TRBV19
J: TRBJ1-2
D: TRBD1
size: .

CDR3: CASSTPGQGLPYEQYF
DNA: TGTGCCAGCAGTACCCCAGGACAGGGACTCCCCTACGAGCAGTACTTC
V: TRBV28
J: TRBJ2-7
D: TRBD1
size: .

CDR3: CASSQDPTRAYNEQFF
DNA: TGCGCCAGCAGCCAAGATCCAACTAGGGCTTACAATGAGCAGTTCTTC
V: TRBV4-1
J: TRBJ2-1
D: .
size: .

CDR3: CAISEARLAGGGIQYF
DNA: TGTGCCATCAGTGAGGCTCGACTAGCGGGAGGCGGCATTCAGTACTTC
V: TRBV10-3
J: TRBJ2-4
D: TRBD2
size: .

CDR3: CASSPRDRGTYGYTF
DNA: TGCGCCAGCAGCCCCCGGGACAGGGGGACCTATGGCTACACCTTC
V: TRBV5-1
J: TRBJ1-2
D: TRBD1
size: .

CDR3: CASSLGASGTGGELFF
DNA: TGTGCCAGCAGCTTGGGGGCTAGCGGGACGGGCGGGGAGCTGTTTTTT
V: TRBV5-4
J: TRBJ2-2
D: TRBD2
size: .

CDR3: CASSLVVNYGYTF
DNA: TGTGCCAGCAGCTTGGTCGTGAACTATGGCTACACCTTC
V: TRBV5-6
J: TRBJ1-2
D: .
size: .

CDR3: CASSLRSTYEQYF
DNA: TGTGCCAGCAGCTTACGGAGTACCTACGAGCAGTACTTC
V: TRBV5-4
J: TRBJ2-7
D: .
size: .

CDR3: CASSGRQESTDTQYF
DNA: TGTGCCAGCAGCGGTAGACAGGAGAGCACAGATACGCAGTATTTT
V: TRBV21-1
J: TRBJ2-3
D: .
size: .

CDR3: CASRGEINQPQHF
DNA: TGTGCCTCGCGGGGGGAAATCAATCAGCCCCAGCATTTT
V: TRBV6-1
J: TRBJ1-5
D: .
size: .

CDR3: CASIRGQGEENTIYF
DNA: TGTGCCAGCATACGGGGACAGGGGGAAGAAAACACCATATATTTT
V: TRBV2
J: TRBJ1-3
D: TRBD1
size: .

CDR3: CASSQEERQGDTQYF
DNA: TGTGCCAGCAGCCAAGAAGAACGACAGGGTGATACGCAGTATTTT
V: TRBV4-2
J: TRBJ2-3
D: TRBD1
size: once

CDR3: CASSVGPDRAVTNEKLFF
DNA: TGTGCCAGCAGCGTAGGACCAGACAGGGCGGTAACTAATGAAAAACTGTTTTTT
V: TRBV9
J: TRBJ1-4
D: TRBD1
size: .

CDR3: CASTTRLGPYNEQFF
DNA: TGTGCCAGCACTACCCGACTAGGCCCTTACAATGAGCAGTTCTTC
V: TRBV27
J: TRBJ2-1
D: .
size: .

CDR3: CAWSPGLAGSYEQYF
DNA: TGTGCCTGGAGCCCAGGACTAGCGGGCTCCTACGAGCAGTACTTC
V: TRBV30
J: TRBJ2-7
D: TRBD2
size: .